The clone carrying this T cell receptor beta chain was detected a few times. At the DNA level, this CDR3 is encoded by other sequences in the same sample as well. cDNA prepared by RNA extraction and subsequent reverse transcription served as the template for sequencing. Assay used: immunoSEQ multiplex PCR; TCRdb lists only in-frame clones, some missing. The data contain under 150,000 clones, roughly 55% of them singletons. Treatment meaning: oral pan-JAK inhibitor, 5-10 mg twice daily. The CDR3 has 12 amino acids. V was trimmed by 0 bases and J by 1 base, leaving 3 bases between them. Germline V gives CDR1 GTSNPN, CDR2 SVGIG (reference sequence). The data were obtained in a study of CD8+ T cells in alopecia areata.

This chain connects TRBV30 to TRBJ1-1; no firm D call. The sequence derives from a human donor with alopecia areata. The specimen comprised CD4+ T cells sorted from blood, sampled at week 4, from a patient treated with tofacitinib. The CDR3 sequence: CAWSVWNTEAFF. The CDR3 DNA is TGTGCCTGGAGTGTATGGAACACTGAAGCTTTCTTT.